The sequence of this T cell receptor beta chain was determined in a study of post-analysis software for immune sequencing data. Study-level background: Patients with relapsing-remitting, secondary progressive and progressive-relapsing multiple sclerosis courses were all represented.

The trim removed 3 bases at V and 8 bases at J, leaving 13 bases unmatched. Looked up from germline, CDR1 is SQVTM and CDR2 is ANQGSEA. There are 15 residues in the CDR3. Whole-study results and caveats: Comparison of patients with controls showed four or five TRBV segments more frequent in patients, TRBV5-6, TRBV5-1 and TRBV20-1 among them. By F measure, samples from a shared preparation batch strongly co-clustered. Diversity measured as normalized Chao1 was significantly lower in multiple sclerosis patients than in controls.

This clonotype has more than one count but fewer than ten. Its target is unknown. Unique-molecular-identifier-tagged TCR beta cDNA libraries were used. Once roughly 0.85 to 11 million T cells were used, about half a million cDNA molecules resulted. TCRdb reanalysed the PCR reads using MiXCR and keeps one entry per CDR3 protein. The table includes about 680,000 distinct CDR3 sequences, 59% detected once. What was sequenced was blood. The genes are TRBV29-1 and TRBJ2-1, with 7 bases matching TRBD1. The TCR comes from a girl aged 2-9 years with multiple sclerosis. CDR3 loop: CSVEFRDRVRYEQFF. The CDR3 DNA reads TGCAGCGTTGAGTTTAGAGACAGGGTGCGGTATGAGCAGTTCTTC.